This TCR beta chain was documented in a study of cytomegalovirus exposure and HLA in healthy donors. As for this clone: Its antigen remains unidentified.

Study results and caveats: A later analysis linked a missense DCLRE1C variant to TCR beta V- and J-gene trimming. Cytomegalovirus association was assigned to over 150 TCR beta chains. Prediction of most subjects' HLA-A and HLA-B alleles by TCR beta sequences was reportedly accurate.

V dropped 3 bases and J dropped 1 base, with 14 bases sitting between them. CDR1 and CDR2 (germline): SQVTM, ANQGSEA. CDR3 length: 15 residues. Both 60 Vbeta primers and 13 Jbeta primers went into the PCR. Clones were read by immunoSEQ multiplex PCR, and TCRdb kept only the in-frame ones, dropping some. This sample has tens of thousands of clones; 70% to 80% occur once, and the top ten carry under 8%. The sequencing sample was made of PBMCs. The receptor comes from a man between 60 and 75 years old in good health and CMV-seronegative. V is TRBV29-1 and J is TRBJ2-3, with D perhaps TRBD2 (6 bases). The CDR3 protein is CSVDVMASGTDTQYF. DNA of the CDR3: TGCAGCGTTGACGTTATGGCTAGCGGCACAGATACGCAGTATTTT.